These 27 T cell receptor beta chains were sequenced from one sample in a study of CD8+CD57+ T cells in acquired aplastic anemia. Individuals selected for sequencing had exhibited CD8+CD57+ cell expansion on flow cytometry. TCR beta VDJ and CDR3 were profiled, and genomic DNA was the template. TCRdb reprocessed the reads with MiXCR, giving one entry per CDR3 protein. Among 310,000 or so distinct CDR3 sequences listed, roughly 59% were seen once. The sequencing sample was made of sorted CD4+, CD8+, or CD8+CD57+ T cells (not recorded which) from PBMCs. The receptor set was obtained from a human donor with aplastic anemia.

This chain links TRBV7-7 with TRBJ2-1, with TRBD1 identical over 10 bases. The CDR3 extends over 15 amino acids. The germline V gene encodes CDR1 SSHAT and CDR2 FNYEAQ (reference sequence). Losses at the gene ends were 5 bases for V and 7 bases for J; bases not matched to a gene: 8. CDR3 sequence reads: CASSARQGAWNEQFF. The CDR3 DNA reads TGTGCCAGCAGCGCCCGACAGGGGGCATGGAATGAGCAGTTCTTC. Using reference TRBV7-7 and TRBJ2-1 for the parts outside the CDR3, the full variable domain is GAGVSQSPRYKVTKRGQDVTLRCDPISSHATLYWYQQALGQGPEFLTYFNYEAQPDKSGLPSDRFSAERPEGSISTLTIQRTEQRDSAMYRCASSARQGAWNEQFFGPGTRLTVL.

Remarks on this clonotype: A junction boundary mismatches the germline segment, possibly from a read error. The J gene is TRBJ2-2, the V gene TRBV5-1; TRBD2 aligns across 11 bases. Germline loops: CDR1 SGHRS, CDR2 YFSETQ. The CDR3 length is 17 residues. CDR3 loop: CASSPSLAGANTGEMFF. In DNA, the CDR3 is TGCGCCAGCAGCCCCTCACTAGCGGGAGCAAACACCGGGGAGATGTTTTTT.

The chain couples TRBV7-9 to TRBJ2-6; no clear D. This CDR3 is 16 amino acids long. V lost 5 bases to trimming and J lost 0 bases, with 11 bases between them. Germline V gene lookup returns CDR1 SEHNR and CDR2 FQNEAQ (reference sequence). The CDR3 nucleotides read TGTGCCAGCAGCGACCCCTGGAGCTCTGGGGCCAACGTCCTGACTTTC. Protein: CASSDPWSSGANVLTF.

The chain employs TRBV5-1 and TRBJ2-1; 9 nucleotides match TRBD2. The V gene's germline CDR1 is SGHRS and CDR2 YFSETQ. The trim removed 4 bases at V and 6 bases at J, leaving 8 bases unmatched. The CDR3 has 15 residues. CDR3 amino acids: CASSVPSGGTNEQFF. CDR3 in DNA: TGCGCCAGCAGCGTGCCGAGCGGGGGGACCAATGAGCAGTTCTTC.

The CDR3 nucleotides read TGTGCCAGCAGTTTTGGGACAACGAACACTGAAGCTTTCTTT. Protein sequence: CASSFGTTNTEAFF. J is TRBJ1-1 and V is TRBV6-5; D possibly corresponds to TRBD1 (6 bases). There are 14 residues in the CDR3. Germline V gene data show CDR1 as MNHEY and CDR2 as SVGAGI. The V and J ends lost 4 bases and 1 base respectively, with 10 bases between them.

The chain recombines TRBV20-1 with TRBJ1-1; TRBD1 is a possible D gene (5 bases). Germline CDR1 reads DFQATT; CDR2 reads SNEGSKA (reference sequence). CDR3 size: 14 residues. Trimming pared 6 bases from V and 8 bases from J, leaving 22 bases between. For the CDR3, the DNA is TGCAGTGCGACGGGACCTGAAGTTATCCGGGAAGCTTTCTTT. Its protein product is CSATGPEVIREAFF.

V is TRBV29-1 and J is TRBJ2-3; 10 nucleotides line up with TRBD1. Germline V CDR1 and CDR2: SQVTM, ANQGSEA. Losses at the gene ends were 8 bases for V and 3 bases for J; bases not matched to a gene: 5. The CDR3 covers 13 residues. The CDR3 protein is CSWGTGATDTQYF. As DNA, the CDR3 is TGCAGCTGGGGGACAGGGGCGACAGATACGCAGTATTTT.

The chain couples TRBV12-3 or TRBV12-4 to TRBJ1-6, with a tentative D call TRBD1 (6 bases). The CDR3 runs 17 residues. V lost 5 bases to trimming and J lost 0 bases, with 14 bases between them. DNA of the CDR3: TGTGCCAGCAGTCTCAAGGGGGGACGCTCCTATAATTCACCCCTCCACTTT. Translating gives CASSLKGGRSYNSPLHF.

In the case of this clonotype: A junction boundary mismatches the germline segment, possibly from a read error. The chain combines TRBV10-3 with TRBJ2-1, with no clear D. In germline, CDR1 is ENHRY, CDR2 SYGVKD. CDR3 length: 11 amino acids. The CDR3 reads CASSRQNEQFF. The CDR3 nucleotides are TGTGCCAGCAGTAGACAAAATGAGCAGTTCTTC.

This clonotype came up once. The CDR3 does not end in the conserved phenylalanine or tryptophan, so this is likely a read error. For the CDR3, the DNA is TGTGCCAGCAGCTTAGTCAGGGTGGAGGAGCAGTACTCC. It codes for CASSLVRVEEQYS. V is TRBV7-9 and J is TRBJ2-7, with D perhaps matching TRBD1 (5 bases). Trimming shortened V by 1 base and J by 7 bases, and 11 bases separated the two germline ends. Germline V gene data show CDR1 as SEHNR and CDR2 as FQNEAQ (reference sequence). The CDR3 covers 13 residues.

Concerning this clonotype: At one of its ends the junction is not consistent with the germline gene, which may arise from a read error. The rearrangement links TRBV24-1 to TRBJ1-2; D is perhaps TRBD1 (5 bases). The germline gives CDR1 KGHDR, CDR2 SFDVKD. This CDR3 comprises 15 residues. The CDR3 region is CATSDGQGPHYGYTF. DNA for the CDR3: TGTGCCACCAGTGACGGGCAGGGACCTCACTATGGTTACACCTTC.

Ten or more counts support this clonotype. The genes are TRBV19 and TRBJ1-2; the match to TRBD1 covers 10 bases. V was pared by 5 bases and J by 3 bases, with 3 bases of the junction left unmatched. The germline V gene has CDR1 LNHDA and CDR2 SQIVND (reference sequence). This CDR3 is 14 amino acids long. The CDR3, as DNA: TGTGCCAGTAGTCCGACAGGGGGCTACTATGGCTACACCTTC. Residues: CASSPTGGYYGYTF.

The sample holds many counts of this clonotype. The rearrangement links TRBV7-3 to TRBJ2-3, with 11 bases lining up with TRBD2. CDR1 and CDR2 from the germline V gene are SGHTA and FQGTGA. CDR3 length: 16 amino acids. The ends lost 2 bases at V and 5 bases at J; junction bases unmatched: 6. The CDR3 DNA reads as TGTGCCAGCAGCTTAGGGGCTAGCGGGGGGTTAGATACGCAGTATTTT. Translation gives CASSLGASGGLDTQYF.

The V call is TRBV5-6, the J call TRBJ1-1, with 11 bases lining up with TRBD1. Trimming took 4 bases from V and 3 from J; bases not matched to a gene: 8. The germline gives CDR1 SGHDT, CDR2 YYEEEE. The CDR3 runs 16 residues. In DNA form, the CDR3 reads TGTGCCAGCAGCAATGGACAGGGGGCGGGGTACACTGAAGCTTTCTTT. It yields the protein CASSNGQGAGYTEAFF.

This clonotype was observed many times. The V and J genes are TRBV5-8 and TRBJ2-7, with D uncertain. Germline V gives CDR1 SGHTS, CDR2 YDEGEE. The ends were cut back, 2 bases at V and 3 bases at J, with 18 bases in the middle. The CDR3 totals 16 residues. The chain's CDR3 is CASSFGLSDLIYEQYF. The CDR3 nucleotides read TGTGCCAGCAGCTTTGGTCTATCGGACCTAATCTACGAGCAGTACTTC.

Remarks on this clonotype: One end of the junction fails to match germline, which may point to a read error. The chain carries TRBV10-3 and TRBJ2-2; tentative D call: TRBD1 (6 bases). Looked up from germline, CDR1 is ENHRY and CDR2 is SYGVKD. CDR3 length equals 14 residues. The CDR3 nucleotides are TGTGCCATCACCACCCGGGACAACACTGGGGAGCTGTTTTTT. Protein product: CAITTRDNTGELFF.

This clonotype was picked up many times. The CDR3 DNA is TGTGCCAGCTCACAGGACCGCCAAAATCAGCCCCAGCATTTT. Translated, it gives CASSQDRQNQPQHF. The J gene is TRBJ1-5, the V gene TRBV18, with D uncertain. Trimming cost V 4 bases and J 4 bases, with 11 bases left between them. CDR3 length: 14 amino acids. Germline V CDR1 and CDR2: KGHSH, LQKENI.

V usage is TRBV30 and J usage is TRBJ1-1; a possible D gene is TRBD1 (5 bases). Trimming removed 0 bases at V and 5 bases at J, with 10 bases between. This CDR3 region has 13 residues. The germline V gene has CDR1 GTSNPN and CDR2 SVGIG (reference sequence). CDR3 DNA sequence: TGTGCCTGGAGTGTACAGTCAGGGACTGAAGCTTTCTTT. Translating it yields CAWSVQSGTEAFF.

The chain is built from TRBV19 and TRBJ1-1; no reliable D call. This CDR3 has 13 residues. CDR1 LNHDA and CDR2 SQIVND come from the germline V gene (reference sequence). Between the trimmed V and J ends, which lost 2 bases and 2 bases, there was a span of 6 bases. As DNA, the CDR3 is TGTGCCAGTAGTATAAATCTCAACACTGAAGCTTTCTTT. It is translated as CASSINLNTEAFF.

This clonotype appeared many times. The chain combines TRBV5-1 with TRBJ1-1; no firm D call. Per germline, CDR1 SGHRS and CDR2 YFSETQ. This CDR3 contains 14 residues. V was shortened by 0 bases and J by 1 base, with 7 bases between the two germline ends. CDR3 DNA sequence: TGCGCCAGCAGCTTGGTTGTGGGGAACACTGAAGCTTTCTTT. Its protein product is CASSLVVGNTEAFF.

The table lists this clonotype with a few counts. The chain couples TRBV2 to TRBJ1-6, with TRBD1 matching over 8 bases. Trimming took 7 bases from V and 14 from J; bases not matched to a gene: 13. The CDR3 loop spans 14 amino acids. Germline-derived CDR1 and CDR2 are SNHLY and FYNNEI. CDR3 bases: TGTGCCAGCATTTCCGGGACAGGAATGGGCACCCTCCACTTT. The encoded protein is CASISGTGMGTLHF.

The CDR3 sequence: CASRGLAHSYEQYF. The CDR3 nucleotides read TGTGCCAGCAGGGGACTAGCGCACTCCTACGAGCAGTACTTC. V is TRBV2 and J is TRBJ2-7, with TRBD2 identical over 10 bases. The V and J ends lost 6 bases and 0 bases, in that order; junction bases with no gene match: 2. There are 14 residues in the CDR3. Germline CDR1 SNHLY, CDR2 FYNNEI.

The sample holds many counts of this clonotype. The chain has TRBV11-2 and TRBJ2-1; the match to TRBD2 covers 12 bases. CDR1 SGHAT and CDR2 FQNNGV come from the germline V gene. J was trimmed by 13 bases and V by 5 bases; bases with no gene match: 6. This CDR3 is built from 13 residues. The CDR3 loop reads CASSAGLAGSQFF. The CDR3 coding sequence is TGTGCCAGCAGCGCGGGACTAGCGGGTTCTCAGTTCTTC.

This clonotype was observed at least ten times. The chain has TRBV20-1 and TRBJ2-3; D remains unclear. CDR1 DFQATT and CDR2 SNEGSKA come from the germline V gene (reference sequence). V lost 0 bases and J 1 base, leaving 14 bases between the germline ends. This CDR3 has 16 amino acids. CDR3 in DNA: TGCAGTGCTAGAGACAGCCTACGATCCCGCACAGATACGCAGTATTTT. Translation gives CSARDSLRSRTDTQYF.

In its sample, this clonotype was seen once. The chain carries TRBV10-3 and TRBJ2-1, with D possibly TRBD1 on 6 matching bases. Trimming removed 9 bases at V and 8 bases at J, with 17 bases between. The CDR3 extends over 13 amino acids. The germline V gene has CDR1 ENHRY and CDR2 SYGVKD. The CDR3 nucleotides are TGTGCCATAGGACAGAGGATCCCCGATGAGCAGTTCTTC. Amino acid sequence: CAIGQRIPDEQFF.

In regard to this clonotype: A read error may be the cause here, since a much bigger clone is one base away. The chain links TRBV3-1 to TRBJ1-5; the D is unclear. V was clipped by 4 bases and J by 0 bases, with 10 bases between them. The CDR3 consists of 15 residues. Germline CDR1 is LGHDT and CDR2 is YNNKEL (reference sequence). CDR3 region: CASSLGLTSNQPQHF. The CDR3 DNA is TGTGCCAGCAGCCTAGGCTTGACTAGCAATCAGCCCCAGCATTTT.

The genes are TRBV20-1 and TRBJ2-3, with D perhaps being TRBD1 or TRBD2 (6 bases each). Trimming pared 5 bases from V and 4 bases from J, leaving 16 bases between. In germline, CDR1 is DFQATT, CDR2 SNEGSKA (reference sequence). There are 14 residues in the CDR3. CDR3 in DNA: TGCAGTGCTCAAAGCTGGGGGGCCGCAGATACGCAGTATTTT. Its translation is CSAQSWGAADTQYF.